This T cell receptor (beta chain) was recovered during a study of shared clonotypes between healthy human individuals. Broader study findings: Sampling was confined to blood; repertoires within tissues likely differ.

In regard to this clone: Its cognate antigen is unknown.

Germline CDR1 reads WNHNN; CDR2 reads SYGVQD (reference sequence). The CDR3 consists of 16 residues. J lost 5 bases, V lost 0 bases, and 8 bases had no gene match. TCRdb keeps only in-frame clones here, not all; method: immunoSEQ multiplex PCR. The sample contains millions of clones, about 92% of which appear only once. The receptor comes from a man aged 18 to 29 in good health. What was sequenced was naive CD4+ T cells sorted from blood. The subset is: CD45RA+ positively selected. J is TRBJ2-3 and V is TRBV10-1, with 7 bases fitting TRBD1. Here the CDR3 reads CASSESRGQGRDTQYF. Here the CDR3 DNA reads TGCGCCAGCAGTGAGTCGAGGGGGCAGGGCAGAGATACGCAGTATTTT.